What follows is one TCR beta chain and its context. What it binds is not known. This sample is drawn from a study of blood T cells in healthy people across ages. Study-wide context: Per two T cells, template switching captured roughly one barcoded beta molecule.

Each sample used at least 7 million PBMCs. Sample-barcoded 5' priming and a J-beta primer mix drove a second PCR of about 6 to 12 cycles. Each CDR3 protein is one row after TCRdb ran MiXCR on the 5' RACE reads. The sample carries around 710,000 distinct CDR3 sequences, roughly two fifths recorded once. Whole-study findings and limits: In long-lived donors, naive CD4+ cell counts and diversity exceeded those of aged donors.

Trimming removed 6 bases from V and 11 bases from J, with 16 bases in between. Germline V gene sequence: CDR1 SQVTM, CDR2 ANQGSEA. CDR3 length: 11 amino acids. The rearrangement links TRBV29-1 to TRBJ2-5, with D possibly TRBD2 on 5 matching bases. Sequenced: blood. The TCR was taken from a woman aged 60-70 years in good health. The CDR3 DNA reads TGCAGCGTGAAACAGCGGAATGAGCAGTACTTC. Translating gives CSVKQRNEQYF.